This entry lists 20 T cell receptor beta chains sequenced from one sample in a study of T cells after yellow fever vaccination. TCRdb re-derived calls from the 5' RACE reads in MiXCR, one entry per CDR3 protein. The sample lists 400,000 or so distinct CDR3 sequences; 11% were seen once. This specimen consisted of PBMCs, obtained on the day of the first yellow fever vaccination. These receptors originate from a young man who received the YFV17D yellow fever vaccine.

This clonotype was counted at least ten times. The J gene is TRBJ2-5, the V gene TRBV4-2; 8 positions match TRBD1. CDR1 and CDR2 from the germline V gene are LGHNA and YNFKEQ. The CDR3 is made up of 16 amino acids. V lost 3 bases to trimming and J lost 5 bases; unmatched junction nucleotides: 11. CDR3 bases: TGTGCCAGCAGCCACGGGGCCCAGGGGGCCTGGGAGACCCAGTACTTC. It is translated as CASSHGAQGAWETQYF.

The J gene is TRBJ1-2, the V gene TRBV24-1, with a weak D call TRBD1 (5 bases). The CDR3 extends over 14 amino acids. CDR1 is KGHDR, CDR2 SFDVKD, per germline. V was cut by 3 bases and J by 4 bases, with 11 bases left in between. In DNA form, the CDR3 reads TGTGCCACCAGTGATATTGGGACGGCCTATGGCTACACCTTC. Translating it yields CATSDIGTAYGYTF.

Only a few counts were recorded for this clonotype. The chain employs TRBV15 and TRBJ2-1; 7 bases are a match to TRBD1. CDR1 is LNHNV, CDR2 YYDKDF, per germline (reference sequence). V lost 3 bases, J lost 8 bases, and 10 bases stayed unmatched. The CDR3 has 15 amino acids. The CDR3 DNA is TGTGCCACCAGCAGCCGGGACAGAGGGGTCCATGAGCAGTTCTTC. This sequence encodes CATSSRDRGVHEQFF.

The chain combines TRBV4-3 with TRBJ2-5; D is perhaps TRBD1 (5 bases). V was trimmed by 0 bases and J by 5 bases, leaving 10 bases between them. Germline V gene sequence: CDR1 LGHNA, CDR2 YSLEER. CDR3 length equals 14 residues. CDR3 protein: CASSQDTQGETQYF. In nucleotides, the CDR3 is TGCGCCAGCAGCCAAGATACTCAGGGTGAGACCCAGTACTTC.

This clonotype came up many times. The chain has TRBV24-1 and TRBJ2-3; TRBD2 agrees at 8 bases. Trimming removed 4 bases from V and 4 bases from J; junction bases left unmatched: 9. Germline loops: CDR1 KGHDR, CDR2 SFDVKD. CDR3 length: 16 amino acids. The CDR3 nucleotides read TGTGCCACCAGTGACACTCGGGGTAGCGGGGCAGATACGCAGTATTTT. Translation: CATSDTRGSGADTQYF.

This clonotype came up many times. The chain recombines TRBV7-2 with TRBJ1-4; TRBD1 matches 8 bases. V shed 1 base and J 8 bases; nucleotides not matched to a gene: 3. The germline CDR1 and CDR2 sequences are SGHTA and FQGNSA. The CDR3 consists of 14 residues. The CDR3: CASSLGTGYEKLFF. The CDR3 nucleotides are TGTGCCAGCAGCTTAGGGACAGGGTACGAAAAACTGTTTTTT.

The table lists this clonotype with a few counts. The chain uses TRBV5-5 and TRBJ2-1; 8 positions agree with TRBD1. Germline V CDR1 and CDR2: SGHKS, YYEKEE (reference sequence). Trimming took 4 bases from V and 7 from J; bases not matched to a gene: 13. The CDR3 contains 16 residues. This CDR3 is CASSLGQGSWLNEQFF. The CDR3, as DNA: TGTGCCAGCAGCCTAGGACAGGGATCTTGGTTAAATGAGCAGTTCTTC.

The chain combines TRBV11-2 with TRBJ2-3; D might be TRBD1 or TRBD2, each matching 5 bases. Per the germline V gene, CDR1 is SGHAT and CDR2 is FQNNGV. Trimming took off 1 base at V and 7 bases at J, with 21 bases between the two ends. CDR3 size: 17 residues. This CDR3 is CASSLVYWDAVVNTQYF. DNA for the CDR3: TGTGCCAGCAGCTTAGTCTATTGGGACGCGGTGGTGAATACGCAGTATTTT. Together with reference TRBV11-2 and TRBJ2-3, the CDR3 gives the full variable domain: EAGVAQSPRYKIIEKRQSVAFWCNPISGHATLYWYQQILGQGPKLLIQFQNNGVVDDSQLPKDRFSAERLKGVDSTLKIQPAKLEDSAVYLCASSLVYWDAVVNTQYFGPGTRLTVL.

This clonotype was detected only a few times. This chain links TRBV10-3 with TRBJ2-2; 7 bases are a match to TRBD1. J gave up 1 base and V 9 bases, and 5 bases lay outside the gene matches. Per germline, CDR1 ENHRY and CDR2 SYGVKD. The CDR3 spans 14 residues. The CDR3 DNA is TGTGCCATTCTGGACAGGCAGAACACCGGGGAGCTGTTTTTT. It is translated as CAILDRQNTGELFF.

J is TRBJ2-7 and V is TRBV28, with 7 bases matching TRBD2. V dropped 1 base and J dropped 5; count of bases not matched to a gene: 8. The CDR3 is 15 residues long. Germline CDR1 MDHEN, CDR2 SYDVKM. The CDR3 spells CASSLSSSGEDEQYV. DNA of the CDR3: TGTGCCAGCAGTTTATCCTCGAGCGGGGAAGACGAGCAGTACGTC.

The sample holds many counts of this clonotype. The chain carries TRBV12-3 or TRBV12-4 and TRBJ1-2; perhaps TRBD1 as D (6 bases). V gave up 7 bases and J gave up 0 bases, with 15 bases separating them. This CDR3 has 15 residues. The CDR3 reads CASTLRGLPNYGYTF. The CDR3 DNA reads TGTGCCAGCACCCTGAGGGGGTTACCTAACTATGGCTACACCTTC.

The J gene is TRBJ1-2, the V gene TRBV6-2 or TRBV6-3; 7 bases line up with TRBD1. This CDR3 comprises 14 residues. V was pared by 5 bases and J by 5 bases, with 8 bases of the junction left unmatched. The germline V gene has CDR1 MNHEY and CDR2 SVGEGT. The CDR3 region is CASSPWGQSYGYTF. CDR3 in DNA: TGTGCCAGCAGTCCCTGGGGACAGAGTTATGGCTACACCTTC.

This clonotype was found a few times. The rearrangement uses TRBV7-9 and TRBJ2-7; the D is unclear. The CDR3 is 12 amino acids. The V end was cut by 1 base, the J end by 12 bases, with 13 bases between. Germline-derived CDR1 and CDR2 are SEHNR and FQNEAQ (reference sequence). CDR3 nucleotides: TGTGCCAGCAGCTTAGAGGGCGGCACAGCGTACGTC. Protein sequence: CASSLEGGTAYV.

V usage is TRBV15 and J usage is TRBJ2-2, with 9 bases fitting TRBD1. The V gene end was trimmed by 8 bases and the J gene end by 7 bases; junction bases not matched to a gene: 8. The germline V gene has CDR1 LNHNV and CDR2 YYDKDF (reference sequence). CDR3 length equals 14 residues. The CDR3, as DNA: TGTGCCACCTCACGGGACAGGGCTTTCGGGGAGCTGTTTTTT. Its translation: CATSRDRAFGELFF.

In its sample, this clonotype was seen a few times. The chain links TRBV19 to TRBJ2-5; 7 bases match TRBD1. CDR1 and CDR2 from the germline V gene are LNHDA and SQIVND (reference sequence). The V segment lost 5 bases and the J segment 1 base; nucleotides outside the gene matches: 7. CDR3 length: 15 amino acids. Here the CDR3 reads CASSQQGSGQETQYF. The CDR3, as DNA: TGTGCCAGTAGTCAACAGGGGTCGGGCCAAGAGACCCAGTACTTC.

This clonotype was observed many times. The chain has TRBV5-1 and TRBJ2-1, with D tentatively TRBD2 (5 bases). The V end was cut by 4 bases, the J end by 7 bases, with 21 bases between. CDR1 is SGHRS and CDR2 is YFSETQ in the germline V gene. This CDR3 comprises 16 residues. The CDR3 DNA reads as TGCGCCAGCAGCAGACTACTGACCGGGTCCCAAAATGAGCAGTTCTTC. Its protein is CASSRLLTGSQNEQFF.

The sample holds many counts of this clonotype. The chain joins TRBV5-1 to TRBJ1-5; maybe TRBD1 (5 bases). The CDR3 covers 14 residues. Trimming stripped 2 bases from V and 5 bases from J, with 11 bases between. Germline CDR1 and CDR2: SGHRS and YFSETQ. The CDR3 bases are TGCGCCAGCAGCTTCGCGGGGGACGATCAGCCCCAGCATTTT. As protein: CASSFAGDDQPQHF.

The rearrangement uses TRBV27 and TRBJ2-7; 7 nucleotides line up with TRBD1. Looked up from germline, CDR1 is MNHEY and CDR2 is SMNVEV (reference sequence). V lost 3 bases, J lost 0 bases, and 8 bases stayed unmatched. The CDR3 sequence is 16 residues long. As DNA, the CDR3 is TGTGCCAGCAGTTTTTCGGTTGGGACAGACTCCTACGAGCAGTACTTC. Protein sequence: CASSFSVGTDSYEQYF.

Many counts were recorded for this clonotype. This chain uses TRBV29-1 with TRBJ2-3; D might be TRBD2 (6 bases). CDR3 length: 18 amino acids. Germline CDR1 is SQVTM and CDR2 is ANQGSEA. V lost 3 bases and J lost 2, with 24 bases in between. Here the CDR3 reads CSVEGGEIAEAYTDTQYF. CDR3 DNA sequence: TGCAGCGTTGAGGGCGGGGAGATAGCGGAGGCTTACACAGATACGCAGTATTTT.

V is TRBV3-1 and J is TRBJ2-7; the match to TRBD2 covers 8 bases. This CDR3 region has 15 residues. V shed 3 bases, J shed 2 bases, and the junction held 6 bases outside the gene matches. CDR1 LGHDT and CDR2 YNNKEL come from the germline V gene (reference sequence). In DNA, the CDR3 is TGTGCCAGCAGCCATGGGCTAGCGGGCACCTACGAGCAGTACTTC. Translating gives CASSHGLAGTYEQYF.